This entry lists 3 T cell receptor beta chains sequenced from one sample in a study of control samples from healthy donors and cancer patients. Clones were read by immunoSEQ multiplex PCR, and TCRdb kept only the in-frame ones, dropping some. The sample has more than 85,000 clones, approximately 84% seen once. The sample taken for sequencing was PBMCs. These receptor sequences come from a man aged 70 or older with lung cancer.

The chain joins TRBV2 to TRBJ1-2, with 7 bases that match TRBD1. This CDR3 region has 14 residues. Germline CDR1 reads SNHLY; CDR2 reads FYNNEI. J gave up 4 bases and V 2 bases, and 4 bases lay outside the gene matches. CDR3 sequence: CASSERQGVYGYTF. The CDR3 region has the DNA TGTGCCAGCAGTGAAAGGCAGGGGGTCTATGGCTACACCTTC.

The V and J genes are TRBV5-4 and TRBJ1-2, with D possibly being TRBD1 (5 bases). The germline V gene encodes CDR1 SGHNT and CDR2 YYREEE (reference sequence). V gave up 1 base and J gave up 5 bases, with 12 bases separating them. The CDR3 runs 14 residues. CDR3 DNA: TGTGCCAGCAGCTTGCCCGGGACGTTTTATGGCTACACCTTC. It specifies CASSLPGTFYGYTF.

J is TRBJ2-7 and V is TRBV5-1; 7 nucleotides match TRBD2. The junction had 13 bases not matched to a gene; V was cut back by 4 bases and J by 6 bases. Germline V CDR1 and CDR2: SGHRS, YFSETQ. The CDR3 has 15 residues. CDR3 sequence: CASSPRLAGGGEQYF. In DNA, the CDR3 is TGCGCCAGCAGCCCACGACTAGCAGGTGGGGGCGAGCAGTACTTC.